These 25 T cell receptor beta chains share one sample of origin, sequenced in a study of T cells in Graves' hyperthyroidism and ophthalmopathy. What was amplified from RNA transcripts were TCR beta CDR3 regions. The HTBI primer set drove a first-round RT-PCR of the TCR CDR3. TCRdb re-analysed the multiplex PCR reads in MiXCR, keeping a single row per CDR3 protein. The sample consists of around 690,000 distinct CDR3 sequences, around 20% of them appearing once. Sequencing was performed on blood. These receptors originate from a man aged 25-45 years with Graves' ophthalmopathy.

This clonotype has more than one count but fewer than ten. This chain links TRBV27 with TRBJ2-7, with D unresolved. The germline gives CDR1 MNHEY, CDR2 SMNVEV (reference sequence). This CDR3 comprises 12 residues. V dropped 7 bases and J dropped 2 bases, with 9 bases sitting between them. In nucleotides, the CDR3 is TGTGCCAGCACCTCCGTAGCCTACGAGCAGTACTTC. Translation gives CASTSVAYEQYF.

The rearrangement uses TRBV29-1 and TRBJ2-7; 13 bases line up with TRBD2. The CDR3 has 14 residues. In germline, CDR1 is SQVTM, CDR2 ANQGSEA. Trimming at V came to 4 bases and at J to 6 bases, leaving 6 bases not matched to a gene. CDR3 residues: CSVVGLAGVAEQYF. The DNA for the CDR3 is TGCAGCGTTGTAGGACTAGCGGGAGTTGCCGAGCAGTACTTC.

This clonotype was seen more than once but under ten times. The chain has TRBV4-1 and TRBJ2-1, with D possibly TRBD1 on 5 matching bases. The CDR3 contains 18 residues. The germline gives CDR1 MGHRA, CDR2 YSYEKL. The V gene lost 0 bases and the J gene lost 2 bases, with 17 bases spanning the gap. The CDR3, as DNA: TGCGCCAGCAGCCAAGATCATAGGGGTAGTTACCCCTACAATGAGCAGTTCTTC. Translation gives CASSQDHRGSYPYNEQFF.

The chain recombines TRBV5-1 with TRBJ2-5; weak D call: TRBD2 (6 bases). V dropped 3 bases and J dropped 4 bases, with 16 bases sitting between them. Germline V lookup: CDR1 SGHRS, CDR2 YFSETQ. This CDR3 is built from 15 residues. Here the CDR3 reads CASSSRGGSSETQYF. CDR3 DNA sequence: TGCGCCAGCAGCTCCCGTGGAGGGAGTTCAGAGACCCAGTACTTC.

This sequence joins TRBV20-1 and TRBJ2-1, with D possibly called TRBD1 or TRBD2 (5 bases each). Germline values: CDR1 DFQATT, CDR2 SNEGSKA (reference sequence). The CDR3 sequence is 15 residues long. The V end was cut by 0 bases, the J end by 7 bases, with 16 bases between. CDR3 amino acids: CSARDGGRKYNEQFF. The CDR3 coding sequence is TGCAGTGCTAGAGATGGGGGACGGAAGTATAATGAGCAGTTCTTC.

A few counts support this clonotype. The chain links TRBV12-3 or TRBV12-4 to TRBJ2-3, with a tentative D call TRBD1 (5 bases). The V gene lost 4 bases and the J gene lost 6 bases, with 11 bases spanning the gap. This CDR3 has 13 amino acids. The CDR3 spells CASSSDNSDTQYF. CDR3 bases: TGTGCCAGCAGTTCGGACAATTCGGATACGCAGTATTTT.

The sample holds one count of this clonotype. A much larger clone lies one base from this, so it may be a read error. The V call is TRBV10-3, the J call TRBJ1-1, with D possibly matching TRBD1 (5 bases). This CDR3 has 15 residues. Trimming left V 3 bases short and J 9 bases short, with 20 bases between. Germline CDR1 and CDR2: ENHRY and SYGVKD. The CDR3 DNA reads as TGTGCCATCAGTGAACAAGCCACGGTGGGGCAGAAAGCTTTCTTT. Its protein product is CAISEQATVGQKAFF.

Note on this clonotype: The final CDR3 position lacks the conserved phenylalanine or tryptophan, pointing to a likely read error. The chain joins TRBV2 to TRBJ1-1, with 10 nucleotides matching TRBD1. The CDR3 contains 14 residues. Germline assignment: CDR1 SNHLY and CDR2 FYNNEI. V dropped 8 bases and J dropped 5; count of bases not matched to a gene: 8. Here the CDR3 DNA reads TGTGCCAGCTCCAAGACAGGGGGCTGGACTGAAGCTTTCCTT. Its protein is CASSKTGGWTEAFL.

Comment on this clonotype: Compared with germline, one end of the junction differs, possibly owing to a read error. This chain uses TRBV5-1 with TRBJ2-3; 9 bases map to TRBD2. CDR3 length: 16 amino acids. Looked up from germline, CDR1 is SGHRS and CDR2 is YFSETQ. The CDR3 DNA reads TGCGCCAGCAGCGCAACTAGCGGGTACGGCACAGATACGCGGTATTTT. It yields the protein CASSATSGYGTDTRYF.

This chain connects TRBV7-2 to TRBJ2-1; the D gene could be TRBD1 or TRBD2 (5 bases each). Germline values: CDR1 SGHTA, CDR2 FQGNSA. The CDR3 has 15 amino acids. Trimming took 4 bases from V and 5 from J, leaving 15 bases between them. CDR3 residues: CASSYPGPADNEQFF. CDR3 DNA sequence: TGTGCCAGCAGCTATCCGGGACCCGCGGACAATGAGCAGTTCTTC. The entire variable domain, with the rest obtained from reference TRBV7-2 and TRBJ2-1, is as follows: GAGVSQSPSNKVTEKGKDVELRCDPISGHTALYWYRQSLGQGLEFLIYFQGNSAPDKSGLPSDRFSAERTGGSVSTLTIQRTQQEDSAVYLCASSYPGPADNEQFFGPGTRLTVL.

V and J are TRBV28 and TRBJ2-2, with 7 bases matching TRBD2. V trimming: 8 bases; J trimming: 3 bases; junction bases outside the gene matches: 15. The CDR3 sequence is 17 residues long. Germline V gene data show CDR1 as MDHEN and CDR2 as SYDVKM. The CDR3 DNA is TGTGCCAGCGGTTCTCCAAATCCTAGCGGAGACACCGGGGAGCTGTTTTTT. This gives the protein CASGSPNPSGDTGELFF.

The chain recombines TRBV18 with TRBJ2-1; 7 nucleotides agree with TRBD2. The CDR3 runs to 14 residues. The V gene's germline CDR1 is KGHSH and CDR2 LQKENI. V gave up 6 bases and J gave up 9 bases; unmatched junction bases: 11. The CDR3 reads CASSPRGAGSEQFF. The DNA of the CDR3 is TGTGCCAGCTCGCCGCGGGGAGCGGGAAGTGAGCAGTTCTTC.

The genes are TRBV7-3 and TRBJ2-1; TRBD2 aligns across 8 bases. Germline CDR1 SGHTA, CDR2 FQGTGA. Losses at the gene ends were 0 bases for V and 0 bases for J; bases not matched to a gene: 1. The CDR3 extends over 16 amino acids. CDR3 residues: CASSLTREVSYNEQFF. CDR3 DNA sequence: TGTGCCAGCAGCTTAACGCGGGAGGTCTCCTACAATGAGCAGTTCTTC.

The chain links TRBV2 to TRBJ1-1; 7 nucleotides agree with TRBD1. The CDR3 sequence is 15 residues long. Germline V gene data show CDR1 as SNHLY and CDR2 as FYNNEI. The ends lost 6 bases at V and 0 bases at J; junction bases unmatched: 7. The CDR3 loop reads CASRLGTVMNTEAFF. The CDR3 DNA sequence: TGTGCCAGCAGACTCGGGACAGTCATGAACACTGAAGCTTTCTTT.

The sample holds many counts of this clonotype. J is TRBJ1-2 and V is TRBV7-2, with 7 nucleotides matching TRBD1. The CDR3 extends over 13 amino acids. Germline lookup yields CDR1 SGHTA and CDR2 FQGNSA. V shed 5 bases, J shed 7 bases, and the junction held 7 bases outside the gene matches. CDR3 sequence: CASSADREGGYTF. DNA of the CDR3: TGTGCCAGCAGCGCCGACAGGGAGGGTGGCTACACCTTC.

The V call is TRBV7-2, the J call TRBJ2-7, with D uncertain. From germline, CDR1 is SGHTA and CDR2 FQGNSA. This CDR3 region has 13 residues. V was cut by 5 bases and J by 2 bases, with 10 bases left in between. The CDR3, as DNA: TGTGCCAGCAGCAACACCCTAGCCTACGAGCAGTACTTC. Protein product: CASSNTLAYEQYF.

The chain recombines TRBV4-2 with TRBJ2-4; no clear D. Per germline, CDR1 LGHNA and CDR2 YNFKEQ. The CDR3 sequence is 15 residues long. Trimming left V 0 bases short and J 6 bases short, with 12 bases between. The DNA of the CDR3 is TGTGCCAGCAGCCAAGAAGTCGGCGCTATAAACATTCAGTACTTC. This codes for CASSQEVGAINIQYF.

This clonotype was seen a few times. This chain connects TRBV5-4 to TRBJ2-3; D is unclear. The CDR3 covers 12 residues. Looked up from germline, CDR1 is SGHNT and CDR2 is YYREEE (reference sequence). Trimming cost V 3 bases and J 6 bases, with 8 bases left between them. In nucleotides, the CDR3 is TGTGCCAGCAGCTCCAAGATGGATACGCAGTATTTT. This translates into CASSSKMDTQYF.

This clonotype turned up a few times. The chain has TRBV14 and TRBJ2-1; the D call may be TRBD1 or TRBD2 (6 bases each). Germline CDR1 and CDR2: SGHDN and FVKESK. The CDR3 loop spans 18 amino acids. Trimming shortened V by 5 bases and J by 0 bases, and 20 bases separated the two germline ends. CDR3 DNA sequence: TGTGCCAGCAGCGGTACGGCGGGACACAGAAGCTCCTACAATGAGCAGTTCTTC. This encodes CASSGTAGHRSSYNEQFF.

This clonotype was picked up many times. CDR3 DNA: TGTGCCAGCAGTTGGAGCGCGGGAGGCGAGCAGTACTTC. It is translated as CASSWSAGGEQYF. The chain combines TRBV27 with TRBJ2-7, with 8 bases lining up with TRBD2. The V gene end was trimmed by 4 bases and the J gene end by 6 bases; junction bases not matched to a gene: 5. The CDR3 is 13 residues long. The germline gives CDR1 MNHEY, CDR2 SMNVEV (reference sequence).

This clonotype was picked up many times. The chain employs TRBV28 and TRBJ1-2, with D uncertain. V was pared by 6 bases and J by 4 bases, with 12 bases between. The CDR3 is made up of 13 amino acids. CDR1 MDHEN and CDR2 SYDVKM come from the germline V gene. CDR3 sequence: CASRLDGSYGYTF. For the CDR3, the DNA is TGTGCCAGCAGGCTAGACGGAAGCTATGGCTACACCTTC.

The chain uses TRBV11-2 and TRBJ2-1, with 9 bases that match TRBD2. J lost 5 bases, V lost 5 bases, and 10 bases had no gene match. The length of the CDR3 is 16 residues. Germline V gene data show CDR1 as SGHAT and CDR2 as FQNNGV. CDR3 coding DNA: TGTGCCAGCAGCATTCCCAGCGGGAGGTCTAACAATGAGCAGTTCTTC. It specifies CASSIPSGRSNNEQFF.

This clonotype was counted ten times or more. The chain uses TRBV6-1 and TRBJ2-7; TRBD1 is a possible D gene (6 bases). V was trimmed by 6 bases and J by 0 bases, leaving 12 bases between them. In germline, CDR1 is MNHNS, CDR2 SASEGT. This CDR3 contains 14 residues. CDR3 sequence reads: CASRRTVFSYEQYF. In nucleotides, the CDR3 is TGTGCCAGCAGAAGGACAGTGTTCTCCTACGAGCAGTACTTC.

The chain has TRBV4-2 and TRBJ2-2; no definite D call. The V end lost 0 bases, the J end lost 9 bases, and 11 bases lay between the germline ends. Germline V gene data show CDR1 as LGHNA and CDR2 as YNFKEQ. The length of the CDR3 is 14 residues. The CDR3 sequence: CASSQEGGPRELFF. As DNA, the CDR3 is TGTGCCAGCAGCCAAGAAGGCGGACCCCGGGAGCTGTTTTTT.

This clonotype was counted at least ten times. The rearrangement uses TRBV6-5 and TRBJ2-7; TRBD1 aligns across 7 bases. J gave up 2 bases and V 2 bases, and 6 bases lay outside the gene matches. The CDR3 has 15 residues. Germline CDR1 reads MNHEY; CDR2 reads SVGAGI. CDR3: CASSYEGQGAYEQYF. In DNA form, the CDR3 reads TGTGCCAGCAGTTACGAAGGTCAGGGGGCCTACGAGCAGTACTTC.